The 25 T cell receptor beta chains below all came from one sample that was sequenced in a study of control samples from healthy donors and cancer patients. The method was immunoSEQ multiplex PCR; TCRdb's version includes in-frame clones alone and lacks a portion of them. The data contain tens of thousands of clones, around 90% of them singletons. Sequencing was carried out using blood. The receptors were sampled from a woman aged 60-75 years in good health.

The CDR3 loop is CASSLVSGAGNSPLHF. CDR3 bases: TGTGCCAGCAGCTTAGTGTCAGGGGCAGGCAATTCACCCCTCCACTTT. The chain combines TRBV7-2 with TRBJ1-6; tentatively, D is TRBD1 (6 bases). Trimming took off 1 base at V and 7 bases at J, with 14 bases between the two ends. This CDR3 spans 16 amino acids. In germline, CDR1 is SGHTA, CDR2 FQGNSA.

In its sample, this clone was seen a few times. Here the CDR3 DNA reads TGTGCAAGTCGCTTAGGTCCCCAGGACTCGGACGATTTCACCGGGGAGCTGTTTTTT. This translates into CASRLGPQDSDDFTGELFF. The chain has TRBV12-2 and TRBJ2-2; TRBD2 is the table's D call and was not checked against the DNA. TRBV12-2 is a pseudogene segment. This CDR3 region has 19 residues.

The chain employs TRBV7-2 and TRBJ2-2; D unresolved. The germline V gene has CDR1 SGHTA and CDR2 FQGNSA. The V gene lost 3 bases and the J gene lost 4 bases, with 6 bases spanning the gap. The CDR3 sequence is 13 residues long. Here the CDR3 DNA reads TGTGCCAGCAGCTTTAAGGGCACCGGGGAGCTGTTTTTT. As protein: CASSFKGTGELFF.

The chain joins TRBV28 to TRBJ1-3; D gene uncertain. V was cut by 2 bases and J by 0 bases, with 8 bases left in between. This CDR3 spans 15 amino acids. From germline, CDR1 is MDHEN and CDR2 SYDVKM. The CDR3 here is CASSLTIVSGNTIYF. Written as DNA, the CDR3 is TGTGCCAGCAGTTTAACCATAGTCTCTGGAAACACCATATATTTT.

This clone was seen a single time. The rearrangement uses TRBV7-9 and TRBJ2-1; 11 bases agree with TRBD1. V dropped 4 bases and J dropped 15; count of bases not matched to a gene: 5. CDR3 length: 12 amino acids. CDR1 is SEHNR and CDR2 is FQNEAQ in the germline V gene (reference sequence). The CDR3 here is CASSYGQGAPFF. The CDR3 DNA follows: TGTGCCAGCAGCTACGGACAGGGGGCCCCGTTCTTC.

The rearrangement joins TRBV29-1 to TRBJ2-7; 15 bases match TRBD2. There are 17 residues in the CDR3. Trimming took 6 bases from V and 2 from J; bases not matched to a gene: 11. Looked up from germline, CDR1 is SQVTM and CDR2 is ANQGSEA. Here the CDR3 reads CSVGGGLAGGSAYEQYF. As DNA, the CDR3 is TGCAGCGTCGGAGGGGGACTAGCGGGAGGTTCGGCCTACGAGCAGTACTTC.

The chain links TRBV18 to TRBJ2-1; D gene unclear. Looked up from germline, CDR1 is KGHSH and CDR2 is LQKENI. V gave up 1 base and J gave up 8 bases, with 15 bases separating them. The CDR3 loop spans 15 amino acids. As DNA, the CDR3 is TGTGCCAGCTCACCACTGACTGGCCCTGGGTATGAGCAGTTCTTC. Translation gives CASSPLTGPGYEQFF.

The sample holds a few counts of this clone. This chain connects TRBV5-1 to TRBJ1-3; D uncertain. Looked up from germline, CDR1 is SGHRS and CDR2 is YFSETQ. The CDR3 contains 14 residues. Trimming removed 0 bases from V and 4 bases from J, with 8 bases in between. The CDR3 reads CASSLDSAGNTIYF. Written as DNA, the CDR3 is TGCGCCAGCAGCTTGGACAGTGCAGGAAACACCATATATTTT.

The chain couples TRBV28 to TRBJ1-2; 7 bases match TRBD1. J lost 8 bases, V lost 5 bases, and 5 bases had no gene match. CDR1 MDHEN and CDR2 SYDVKM come from the germline V gene. The length of the CDR3 is 12 residues. The CDR3 nucleotides are TGTGCCAGCAGTCGACAGGGCTGGGGCTACACCTTC. Translation: CASSRQGWGYTF.

The J gene is TRBJ2-2, the V gene TRBV7-2; TRBD1 agrees at 9 bases. V shed 4 bases and J 8 bases; nucleotides not matched to a gene: 11. This CDR3 contains 16 residues. Germline loops: CDR1 SGHTA, CDR2 FQGNSA. The CDR3 region has the DNA TGTGCCAGCAGCTCTCGACGGGACAGGGTGGCTGGGGAGCTGTTTTTT. As protein: CASSSRRDRVAGELFF.

A single count supports this clone. The chain is built from TRBV25-1 and TRBJ2-1, with a possible D match to TRBD1 (6 bases). CDR1 is MGHDK, CDR2 SYGVNS, per germline. The V end was cut by 4 bases, the J end by 0 bases, with 16 bases between. The CDR3 totals 17 residues. In DNA, the CDR3 is TGTGCCAGCAGTGGGGCCCAGGGGCTAAGCTCCTACAATGAGCAGTTCTTC. It is translated as CASSGAQGLSSYNEQFF.

This clone was detected only once. The V call is TRBV9, the J call TRBJ2-5; 11 positions agree with TRBD2. CDR1 and CDR2 from the germline V gene are SGDLS and YYNGEE. Unmatched junction bases numbered 11, after V lost 0 bases and J lost 1 base. CDR3 length equals 19 residues. In nucleotides, the CDR3 is TGTGCCAGCAGCGTAGCAGGGAGGGCCGGGACTAGCGGCCAAGAGACCCAGTACTTC. Protein sequence: CASSVAGRAGTSGQETQYF.

The chain links TRBV6-1 to TRBJ1-3, with D unclear. CDR3 length: 14 residues. The germline V gene has CDR1 MNHNS and CDR2 SASEGT. The V end lost 3 bases, the J end lost 0 bases, and 6 bases lay between the germline ends. The CDR3 DNA follows: TGTGCCAGCAGTGAGTTAACCTCTGGAAACACCATATATTTT. It codes for CASSELTSGNTIYF.

Only one count was recorded for this clone. The J gene is TRBJ1-4, the V gene TRBV18, with TRBD1 matching 7 bases. This CDR3 region has 14 residues. V lost 1 base to trimming and J lost 7 bases; unmatched junction nucleotides: 3. The germline V gene encodes CDR1 KGHSH and CDR2 LQKENI. Here the CDR3 DNA reads TGTGCCAGCTCACCACAGGGGGCGGGTGAAAAACTGTTTTTT. It translates to CASSPQGAGEKLFF.

V gene TRBV29-1 combines with J gene TRBJ2-7; 11 bases are shared with TRBD1. Germline V gene sequence: CDR1 SQVTM, CDR2 ANQGSEA. This CDR3 contains 14 residues. With V trimmed by 6 bases and J by 5 bases, 9 bases remained unmatched. The CDR3 bases are TGCAGCGTCGGTCGGGGACAGGGGGTCAACGAGCAGTACTTC. Translating it yields CSVGRGQGVNEQYF.

The rearrangement uses TRBV5-4 and TRBJ1-2; D unresolved. This CDR3 has 16 amino acids. V shed 1 base and J shed 4 bases, with 17 bases lying between them. Germline assignment: CDR1 SGHNT and CDR2 YYREEE (reference sequence). The CDR3 here is CASSLYPPRSLYGYTF. The CDR3 DNA is TGTGCCAGCAGCTTGTACCCTCCCAGGAGCCTCTATGGCTACACCTTC.

This chain joins TRBV11-2 and TRBJ2-2, with 11 bases matching TRBD2. Germline V gene sequence: CDR1 SGHAT, CDR2 FQNNGV. V was pared by 5 bases and J by 6 bases, with 8 bases of the junction left unmatched. The length of the CDR3 is 16 residues. The CDR3 nucleotides are TGTGCCAGCAGCCGTCTAGCGGGAGGTGGGGCCGGGGAGCTGTTTTTT. As protein: CASSRLAGGGAGELFF.

About this clone itself: The same CDR3 also results from other DNA sequences found in this sample. V usage is TRBV7-9 and J usage is TRBJ1-2, with 7 nucleotides matching TRBD1. CDR1 SEHNR and CDR2 FQNEAQ come from the germline V gene (reference sequence). The CDR3 totals 14 residues. V gave up 2 bases and J gave up 6 bases; unmatched junction bases: 6. The DNA for the CDR3 is TGTGCCAGCAGCTTATCAGGGGGGCATAATGGCTACACCTTC. This sequence encodes CASSLSGGHNGYTF.

The J gene is TRBJ1-4, the V gene TRBV18; D not resolved. The length of the CDR3 is 16 residues. Trimming shortened V by 4 bases and J by 8 bases, and 20 bases separated the two germline ends. The germline gives CDR1 KGHSH, CDR2 LQKENI. This CDR3 reads CASSLNAGVGGEKLFF. In DNA, the CDR3 is TGTGCCAGCTCACTAAACGCGGGAGTGGGAGGCGAAAAACTGTTTTTT.

The chain couples TRBV28 to TRBJ1-3; tentatively, D is TRBD1 (5 bases). The V gene lost 4 bases and the J gene lost 4 bases, with 20 bases spanning the gap. CDR3 length equals 17 residues. Germline loops: CDR1 MDHEN, CDR2 SYDVKM. The CDR3 nucleotides are TGTGCCAGCAGTTCCTCCGGACGGGACCCATCGGGAAACACCATATATTTT. The encoded protein is CASSSSGRDPSGNTIYF. The full variable domain, in which reference TRBV28 and TRBJ1-3 provide the parts outside the CDR3, is DVKVTQSSRYLVKRTGEKVFLECVQDMDHENMFWYRQDPGLGLRLIYFSYDVKMKEKGDIPEGYSVSREKKERFSLILESASTNQTSMYLCASSSSGRDPSGNTIYFGEGSWLTVV.

This clone was seen a single time. The V and J genes are TRBV7-9 and TRBJ1-2; TRBD1 matches 7 bases. This CDR3 comprises 15 residues. The germline V gene has CDR1 SEHNR and CDR2 FQNEAQ (reference sequence). Trimming removed 1 base from V and 5 bases from J; junction bases left unmatched: 7. The CDR3 nucleotides read TGTGCCAGCAGCTTAGTTGACAGGGTGAATTATGGCTACACCTTC. This translates into CASSLVDRVNYGYTF.

The chain has TRBV5-1 and TRBJ1-1, with D tentatively TRBD1 (6 bases). V lost 5 bases and J 0 bases, leaving 11 bases between the germline ends. Germline loops: CDR1 SGHRS, CDR2 YFSETQ. The CDR3 extends over 14 amino acids. The CDR3 region has the DNA TGCGCCAGCAGATCAGGGGTAATGAACACTGAAGCTTTCTTT. Protein sequence: CASRSGVMNTEAFF.

This chain joins TRBV2 and TRBJ2-5; TRBD1 aligns across 10 bases. The CDR3 covers 15 residues. Looked up from germline, CDR1 is SNHLY and CDR2 is FYNNEI. Unmatched junction bases numbered 6, after V lost 3 bases and J lost 5 bases. The CDR3 loop is CASSEFPDRGETQYF. The CDR3 nucleotides read TGTGCCAGCAGTGAGTTCCCGGACAGGGGGGAGACCCAGTACTTC.

The sample holds many counts of this clone. This rearrangement joins TRBV11-3 to TRBJ2-2; 11 positions agree with TRBD2. Per the germline V gene, CDR1 is SGHNT and CDR2 is YENEEA. The CDR3 sequence is 15 residues long. Trimming took 1 base from V and 5 from J; bases not matched to a gene: 0. CDR3 sequence (DNA): TGTGCCAGCAGCTTAGGACTAGCGGGGACCGGGGAGCTGTTTTTT. Amino acid sequence: CASSLGLAGTGELFF.

This clone was seen only a few times. The V and J genes are TRBV7-8 and TRBJ2-7; D gene unclear. Trimming left V 2 bases short and J 7 bases short, with 15 bases between. The CDR3 extends over 14 amino acids. Germline CDR1 and CDR2: SGHVS and FQNEAQ. The CDR3 sequence is CASSLHDTSLEQYF. CDR3 bases: TGTGCCAGCAGCTTACACGACACCTCTCTAGAGCAGTACTTC.